Listed below are T cell receptor beta chains from one sample, sequenced in a study of blood T cell repertoires in COVID-19. The repertoire was sequenced with immunoSEQ multiplex PCR; TCRdb's copy has only in-frame clones and lacks some. The sample carries around 130,000 clones, about 88% recorded once. The sample comprised peripheral blood. Receptors originate from a man over 45 with active COVID-19. Both conserved end residues are part of each CDR3. D genes are given only for firm matches.

length: 16
D: .
V: TRBV11-3
CDR3: CASSSRARGGNQPQHF

length: 14
D: .
V: TRBV2
CDR3: CASREGDRAGEQYF

length: 16
D: TRBD2
V: TRBV19
CDR3: CASSMRLAGSTDTQYF

length: 13
D: .
V: TRBV6-4
CDR3: CASSHLVGDTQYF

length: 13
D: TRBD1
V: TRBV28
CDR3: CASRLDRVQPQHF

length: 12
D: TRBD1
V: TRBV5-1
CDR3: CASSWGTGDYTF

length: 15
D: TRBD2
V: TRBV18
CDR3: CASSLAGASTDTQYF

length: 15
D: TRBD2
V: TRBV7-2
CDR3: CASSPGLAGGVEQFF

length: 13
D: TRBD1
V: TRBV12-3/TRBV12-4
CDR3: CASSLTGDTEAFF

length: 14
D: TRBD1
V: TRBV10-3
CDR3: CAIGGDRANYGYTF

length: 15
D: .
V: TRBV29-1
CDR3: CSVIYSNSRSYEQYF

length: 15
D: .
V: TRBV11-3
CDR3: CASSPGLRANNEQFF

length: 22
D: .
V: TRBV13
CDR3: CASSSYGPSRGKSTSVQETQYF

length: 17
D: .
V: TRBV19
CDR3: CASRHPAGAAGNQPQHF

length: 14
D: .
V: TRBV7-8
CDR3: CASAQGILSWEQYF

length: 15
D: TRBD2
V: TRBV7-3
CDR3: CASSALAGSYNEQFF

length: 19
D: TRBD2
V: TRBV9
CDR3: CASSVVTSGGRGNTGELFF

length: 19
D: TRBD1
V: TRBV5-1
CDR3: CASGDRDRGPYLHTGELFF

length: 13
D: TRBD2
V: TRBV4-1
CDR3: CASRGGDAGELFF

length: 17
D: TRBD2
V: TRBV5-6
CDR3: CASSSFLGLGVVDTQYF

length: 14
D: TRBD1
V: TRBV6-5
CDR3: CASRTGTGDEKLFF

length: 16
D: TRBD2
V: TRBV11-3
CDR3: CASSTRALAGGNEQFF

length: 15
D: TRBD1
V: TRBV5-4
CDR3: CASSWGGTGGYEQYF

length: 14
D: TRBD1
V: TRBV19
CDR3: CASETGVNNQPQHF

length: 13
D: .
V: TRBV11-2
CDR3: CASSWTGNQPQHF

length: 14
D: TRBD2
V: TRBV19
CDR3: CASSGLAGVGEQFF

length: 13
D: .
V: TRBV6-5
CDR3: CASNGDSNSPLHF

length: 15
D: TRBD1
V: TRBV7-9
CDR3: CASSFRQGSYNEQFF

length: 15
D: .
V: TRBV11-3
CDR3: CASSPEAGMNTEAFF

length: 18
D: TRBD2
V: TRBV7-8
CDR3: CASSPLGLAGGPSNEQFF

length: 14
D: TRBD1
V: TRBV7-9
CDR3: CASSPGTANTEAFF

length: 12
D: .
V: TRBV2
CDR3: CASTLAGGEAFF

length: 15
D: .
V: TRBV18
CDR3: CASSPLTGTLDTQYF

length: 16
D: .
V: TRBV10-2
CDR3: CASQTRSRGFGETQYF